This T cell receptor (beta chain) was sequenced during a study of T cells after yellow fever vaccination. TCRdb re-called the 5' RACE reads with MiXCR, one entry per CDR3 protein. The sample contains hundreds of thousands of distinct CDR3 sequences, over 8% of which appear only once. Study-level findings and limits: Abundant bulk-population clonotypes could contaminate the FACS-sorted repertoires. The booster saw the reappearance of most primary-vaccination clones (around 95% CD4, 80% to 90% CD8).

Comments on this clonotype: Antigen specificity is unknown. No conserved phenylalanine or tryptophan ends this CDR3, so it is likely a read error.

The CDR3 extends over 14 amino acids. V shed 4 bases, J shed 7 bases, and the junction held 6 bases outside the gene matches. The germline CDR1 and CDR2 sequences are KGHSH and LQKENI. This chain connects TRBV18 to TRBJ1-1; 10 positions match TRBD1. This receptor was obtained from a man between 18 and 35 years old who received the YFV17D yellow fever vaccine. Sequenced here: PBMCs, sampled on the day of the first yellow fever vaccination. The chain's CDR3 is CASSRGQGNGEAFS. In DNA form, the CDR3 reads TGTGCCAGCTCACGGGGACAGGGGAACGGTGAAGCTTTCTCT.